This T cell receptor beta chain was found in a study of T cell responses to AZD1222 COVID-19 vaccine. Sequencing was performed with immunoSEQ multiplex PCR; in TCRdb, only in-frame clones are kept and a portion is missing. The sample holds more than 90,000 clones; 70% to 90% are singletons and the top ten take 15% to 20%. Regarding the study as a whole: Vaccine-related CD4 TCRs covered spike, predominating at 160-218 and 743-854. Clonal diversity was possibly underestimated; the donors were predominantly white British and more often female. Within unmutated variant regions lay the reported targets of nearly half of spike-specific TCRs. No day 14 peak samples; only post-peak repertoires were characterized.

Of note for this clone: What it recognizes is unknown. Germline and junction disagree at one end, which may indicate a read error.

The length of the CDR3 is 14 residues. Germline V CDR1 and CDR2: LGHDT, YNNKEL (reference sequence). The sequence was obtained from an adult who received the AZD1222 COVID-19 vaccine. The sample in question was peripheral blood, obtained 28 days after the second AZD1222 dose. The chain uses TRBV3-1 (or the pseudogene TRBV3-2) and TRBJ1-3, with no clear D. As DNA, the CDR3 is TGTGCCAGCAGTCAAGGGAGTGCTGGAAACACCATATATTTT. This codes for CASSQGSAGNTIYF.